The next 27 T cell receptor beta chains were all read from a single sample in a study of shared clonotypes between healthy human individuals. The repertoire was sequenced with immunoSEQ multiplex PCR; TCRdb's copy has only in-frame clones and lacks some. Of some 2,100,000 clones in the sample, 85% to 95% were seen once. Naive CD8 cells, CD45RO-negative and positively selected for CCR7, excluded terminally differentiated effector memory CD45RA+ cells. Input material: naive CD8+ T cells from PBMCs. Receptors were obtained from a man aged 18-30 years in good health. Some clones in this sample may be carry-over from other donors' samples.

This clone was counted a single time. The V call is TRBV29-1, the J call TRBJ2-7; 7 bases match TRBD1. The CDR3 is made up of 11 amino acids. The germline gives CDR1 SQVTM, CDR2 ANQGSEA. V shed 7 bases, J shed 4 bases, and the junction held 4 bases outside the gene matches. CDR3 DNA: TGCAGCGCGGGACAGCTGTACGAGCAGTACTTC. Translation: CSAGQLYEQYF.

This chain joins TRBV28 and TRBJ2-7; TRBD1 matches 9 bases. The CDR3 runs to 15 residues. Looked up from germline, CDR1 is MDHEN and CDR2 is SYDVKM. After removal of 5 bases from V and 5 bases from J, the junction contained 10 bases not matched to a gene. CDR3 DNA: TGTGCCAGCAGTCCCCGGGGGGACAGGGACCACGAGCAGTACTTC. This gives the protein CASSPRGDRDHEQYF.

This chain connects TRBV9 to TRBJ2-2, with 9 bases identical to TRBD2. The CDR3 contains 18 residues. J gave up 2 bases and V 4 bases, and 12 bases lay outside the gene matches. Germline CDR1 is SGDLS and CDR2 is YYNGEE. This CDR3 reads CASSTWLAGVPNTGELFF. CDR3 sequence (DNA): TGTGCCAGCAGCACCTGGTTAGCGGGAGTGCCTAACACCGGGGAGCTGTTTTTT.

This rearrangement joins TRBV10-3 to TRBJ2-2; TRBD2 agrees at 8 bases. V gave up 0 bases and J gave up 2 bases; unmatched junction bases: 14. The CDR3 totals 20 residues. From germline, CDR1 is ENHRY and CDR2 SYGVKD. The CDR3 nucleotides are TGTGCCATCAGTGAGTCGACGACGAAAGCGGGAGAATCCAACACCGGGGAGCTGTTTTTT. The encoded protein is CAISESTTKAGESNTGELFF.

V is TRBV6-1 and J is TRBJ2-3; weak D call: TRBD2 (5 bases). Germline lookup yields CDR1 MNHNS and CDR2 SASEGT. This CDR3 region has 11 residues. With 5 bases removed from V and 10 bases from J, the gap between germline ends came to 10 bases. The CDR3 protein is CASSYGGPQYF. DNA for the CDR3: TGTGCCAGCAGTTACGGCGGGCCGCAGTATTTT.

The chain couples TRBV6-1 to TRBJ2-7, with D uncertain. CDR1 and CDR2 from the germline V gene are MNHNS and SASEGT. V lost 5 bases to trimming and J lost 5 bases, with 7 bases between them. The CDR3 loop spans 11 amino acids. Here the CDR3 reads CASSFAHEQYF. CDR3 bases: TGTGCCAGCAGTTTCGCCCACGAGCAGTACTTC.

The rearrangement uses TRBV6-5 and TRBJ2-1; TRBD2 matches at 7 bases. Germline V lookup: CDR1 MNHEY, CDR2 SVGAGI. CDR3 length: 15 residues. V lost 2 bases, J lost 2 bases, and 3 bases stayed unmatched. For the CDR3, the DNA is TGTGCCAGCAGTTACGGGGGGGAACCCTACAATGAGCAGTTCTTC. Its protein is CASSYGGEPYNEQFF.

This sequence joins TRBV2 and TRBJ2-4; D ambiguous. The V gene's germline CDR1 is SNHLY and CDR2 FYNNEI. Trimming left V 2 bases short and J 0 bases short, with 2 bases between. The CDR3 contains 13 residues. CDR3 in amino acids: CASSELAKNIQYF. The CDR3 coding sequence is TGTGCCAGCAGTGAACTAGCCAAAAACATTCAGTACTTC.

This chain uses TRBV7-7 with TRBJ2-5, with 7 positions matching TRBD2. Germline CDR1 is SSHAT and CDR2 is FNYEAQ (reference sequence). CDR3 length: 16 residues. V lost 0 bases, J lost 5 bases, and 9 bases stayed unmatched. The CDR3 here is CASSLAVSGPTETQYF. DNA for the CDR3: TGTGCCAGCAGCTTAGCGGTTAGCGGGCCAACGGAGACCCAGTACTTC. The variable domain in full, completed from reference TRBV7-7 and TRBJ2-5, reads GAGVSQSPRYKVTKRGQDVTLRCDPISSHATLYWYQQALGQGPEFLTYFNYEAQPDKSGLPSDRFSAERPEGSISTLTIQRTEQRDSAMYRCASSLAVSGPTETQYFGPGTRLLVL.

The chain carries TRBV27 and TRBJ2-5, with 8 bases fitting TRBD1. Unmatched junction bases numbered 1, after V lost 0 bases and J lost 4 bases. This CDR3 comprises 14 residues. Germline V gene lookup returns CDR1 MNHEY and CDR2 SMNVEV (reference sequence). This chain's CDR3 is CASSLSDRGETQYF. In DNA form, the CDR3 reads TGTGCCAGCAGTTTATCTGACAGGGGAGAGACCCAGTACTTC.

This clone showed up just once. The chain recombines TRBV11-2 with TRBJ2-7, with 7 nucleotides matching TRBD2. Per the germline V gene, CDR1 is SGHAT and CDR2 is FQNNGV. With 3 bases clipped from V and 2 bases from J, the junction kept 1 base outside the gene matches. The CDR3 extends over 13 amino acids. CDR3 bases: TGTGCCAGCAGCTTCGGACTAGCCTACGAGCAGTACTTC. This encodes CASSFGLAYEQYF. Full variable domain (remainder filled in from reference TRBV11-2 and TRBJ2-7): EAGVAQSPRYKIIEKRQSVAFWCNPISGHATLYWYQQILGQGPKLLIQFQNNGVVDDSQLPKDRFSAERLKGVDSTLKIQPAKLEDSAVYLCASSFGLAYEQYFGPGTRLTVT.

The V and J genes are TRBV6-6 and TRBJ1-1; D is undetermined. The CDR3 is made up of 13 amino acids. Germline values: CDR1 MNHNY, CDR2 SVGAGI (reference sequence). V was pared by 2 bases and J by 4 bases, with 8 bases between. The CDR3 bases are TGTGCCAGCAGTTACACATCTGTCACTGAAGCTTTCTTT. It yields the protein CASSYTSVTEAFF.

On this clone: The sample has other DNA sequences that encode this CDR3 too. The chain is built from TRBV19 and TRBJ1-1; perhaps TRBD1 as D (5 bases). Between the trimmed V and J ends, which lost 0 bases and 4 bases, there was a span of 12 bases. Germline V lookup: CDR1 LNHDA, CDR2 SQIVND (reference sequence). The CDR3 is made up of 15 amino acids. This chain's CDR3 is CASSIDQGEGTEAFF. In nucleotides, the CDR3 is TGTGCCAGTAGTATAGACCAGGGTGAGGGCACTGAAGCTTTCTTT.

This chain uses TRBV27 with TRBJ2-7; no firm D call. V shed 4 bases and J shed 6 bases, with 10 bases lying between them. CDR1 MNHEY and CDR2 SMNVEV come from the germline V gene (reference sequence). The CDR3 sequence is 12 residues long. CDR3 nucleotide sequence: TGTGCCAGCAGTTCGCCCCCCCTCGAGCAGTACTTC. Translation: CASSSPPLEQYF.

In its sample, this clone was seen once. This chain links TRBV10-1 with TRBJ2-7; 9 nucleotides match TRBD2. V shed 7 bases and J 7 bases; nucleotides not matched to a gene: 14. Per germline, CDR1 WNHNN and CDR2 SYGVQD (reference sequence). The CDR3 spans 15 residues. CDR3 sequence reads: CASTPRDSGRKEQYF. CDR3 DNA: TGCGCCAGCACCCCAAGGGATAGCGGGAGAAAAGAGCAGTACTTC.

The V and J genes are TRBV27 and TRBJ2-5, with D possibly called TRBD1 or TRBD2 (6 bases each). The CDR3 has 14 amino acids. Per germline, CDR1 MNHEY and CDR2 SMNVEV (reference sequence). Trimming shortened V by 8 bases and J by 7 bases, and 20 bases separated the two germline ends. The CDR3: CASGVGGGIGTQYF. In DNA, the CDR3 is TGTGCCAGCGGAGTCGGGGGCGGGATAGGGACCCAGTACTTC.

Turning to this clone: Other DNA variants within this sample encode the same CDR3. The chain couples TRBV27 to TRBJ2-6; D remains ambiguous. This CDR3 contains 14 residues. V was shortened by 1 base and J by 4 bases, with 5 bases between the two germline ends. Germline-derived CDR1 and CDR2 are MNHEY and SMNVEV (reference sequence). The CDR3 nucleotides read TGTGCCAGCAGTTTATTGGCCGGGGCCAACGTCCTGACTTTC. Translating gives CASSLLAGANVLTF. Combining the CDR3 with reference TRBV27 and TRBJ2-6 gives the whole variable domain EAQVTQNPRYLITVTGKKLTVTCSQNMNHEYMSWYRQDPGLGLRQIYYSMNVEVTDKGDVPEGYKVSRKEKRNFPLILESPSPNQTSLYFCASSLLAGANVLTFGAGSRLTVL.

The CDR3 coding sequence is TGTGCCAGCAGCCCAACGGGAGGGGTGAACACCGGGGAGCTGTTTTTT. It is translated as CASSPTGGVNTGELFF. V usage is TRBV7-9 and J usage is TRBJ2-2, with 8 nucleotides matching TRBD2. J was trimmed by 1 base and V by 5 bases; bases with no gene match: 6. The CDR3 is 16 residues long. Germline V gene lookup returns CDR1 SEHNR and CDR2 FQNEAQ (reference sequence).

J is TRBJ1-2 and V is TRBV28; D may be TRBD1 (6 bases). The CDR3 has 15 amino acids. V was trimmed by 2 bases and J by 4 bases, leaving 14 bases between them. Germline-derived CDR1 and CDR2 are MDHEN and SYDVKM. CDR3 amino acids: CASSLRGEGSYGYTF. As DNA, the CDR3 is TGTGCCAGCAGTTTAAGGGGGGAGGGGAGCTATGGCTACACCTTC.

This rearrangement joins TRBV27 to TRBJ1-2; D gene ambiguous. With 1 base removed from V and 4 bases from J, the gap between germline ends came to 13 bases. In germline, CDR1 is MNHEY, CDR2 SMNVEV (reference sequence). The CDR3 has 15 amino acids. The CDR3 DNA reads TGTGCCAGCAGTTTATTCGCCCGGACGGTCTATGGCTACACCTTC. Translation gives CASSLFARTVYGYTF.

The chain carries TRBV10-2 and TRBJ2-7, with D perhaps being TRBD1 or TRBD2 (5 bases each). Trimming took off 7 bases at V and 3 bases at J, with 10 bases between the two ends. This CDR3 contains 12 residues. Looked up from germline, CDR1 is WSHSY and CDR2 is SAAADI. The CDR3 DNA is TGCGCCAGCACGGGGCAGGGCTACGAGCAGTACTTC. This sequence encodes CASTGQGYEQYF.

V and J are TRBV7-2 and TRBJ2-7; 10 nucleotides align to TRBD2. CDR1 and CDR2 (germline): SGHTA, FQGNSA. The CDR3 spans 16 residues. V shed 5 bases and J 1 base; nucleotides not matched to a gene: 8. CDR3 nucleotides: TGTGCCAGCAGCCCATCACTAGCGGGAACTTCCTACGAGCAGTACTTC. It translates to CASSPSLAGTSYEQYF.

CDR3: CASSLGAAETQYF. CDR3 sequence (DNA): TGTGCCAGCAGCTTAGGTGCCGCGGAGACGCAGTATTTT. The chain uses TRBV7-9 and TRBJ2-3; no clear D gene. V lost 1 base and J 9 bases, leaving 11 bases between the germline ends. Germline CDR1 is SEHNR and CDR2 is FQNEAQ (reference sequence). This CDR3 comprises 13 residues.

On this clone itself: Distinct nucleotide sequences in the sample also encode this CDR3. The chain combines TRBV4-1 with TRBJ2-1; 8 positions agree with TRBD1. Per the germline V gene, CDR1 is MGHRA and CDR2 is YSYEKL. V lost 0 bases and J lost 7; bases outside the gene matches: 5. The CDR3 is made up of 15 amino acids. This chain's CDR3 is CASSQDRGRGNEQFF. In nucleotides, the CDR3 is TGCGCCAGCAGCCAAGACAGGGGGCGCGGGAATGAGCAGTTCTTC.

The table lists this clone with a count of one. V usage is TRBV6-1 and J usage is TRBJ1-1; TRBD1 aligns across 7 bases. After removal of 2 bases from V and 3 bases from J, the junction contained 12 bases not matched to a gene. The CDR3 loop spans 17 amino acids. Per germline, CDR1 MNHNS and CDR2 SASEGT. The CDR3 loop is CASSERTGPWRDTEAFF. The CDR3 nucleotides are TGTGCCAGCAGTGAACGGACAGGCCCCTGGAGGGACACTGAAGCTTTCTTT.

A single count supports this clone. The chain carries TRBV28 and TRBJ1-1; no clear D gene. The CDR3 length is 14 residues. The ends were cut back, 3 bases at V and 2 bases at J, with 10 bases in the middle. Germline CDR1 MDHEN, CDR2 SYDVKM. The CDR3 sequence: CASSFGVKNTEAFF. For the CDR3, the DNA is TGTGCCAGCAGTTTTGGGGTAAAAAACACTGAAGCTTTCTTT.

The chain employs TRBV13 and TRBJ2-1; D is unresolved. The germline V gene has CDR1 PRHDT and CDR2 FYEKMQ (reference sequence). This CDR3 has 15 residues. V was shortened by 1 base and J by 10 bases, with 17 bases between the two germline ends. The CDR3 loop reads CASSLAGLYFGEQFF. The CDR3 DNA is TGTGCCAGCAGCTTAGCCGGGTTATACTTCGGCGAGCAGTTCTTC.